The 5 T cell receptor beta chains reported below all come from one sample, sequenced in a study of shared clonotypes between healthy human individuals. Using immunoSEQ multiplex PCR, the repertoire was profiled, and TCRdb retains in-frame clones only, with some absent. The sample contains around 2.1 million clones, about 93% of which appear only once. CD45RO negativity and positive selection for CCR7 defined naive CD8 cells, a population that excluded terminally differentiated effector memory CD45RA+ cells. Sequenced input: naive CD8+ T cells from PBMCs. The receptors derive from a man aged 18 to 29 in good health. Some clones in this sample may be carry-over from other donors' samples.

V gene TRBV7-8 combines with J gene TRBJ1-2, with 8 bases fitting TRBD1. The CDR3 extends over 14 amino acids. Germline V gene sequence: CDR1 SGHVS, CDR2 FQNEAQ. Trimming removed 5 bases from V and 4 bases from J; junction bases left unmatched: 6. CDR3 sequence: CASSPGTGVYGYTF. The CDR3 DNA sequence: TGTGCCAGCAGCCCCGGGACAGGAGTCTATGGCTACACCTTC.

The rearrangement uses TRBV28 and TRBJ2-2; no clear D. The germline V and J ends were trimmed by 6 bases and 6 bases, with 5 bases remaining between them. The CDR3 spans 11 residues. Looked up from germline, CDR1 is MDHEN and CDR2 is SYDVKM. CDR3 DNA: TGTGCCAGCAGGCGTCCCGGGGAGCTGTTTTTT. Its protein is CASRRPGELFF.

The chain is built from TRBV28 and TRBJ2-7; D could derive from TRBD1 or TRBD2 (5 bases each). Germline-derived CDR1 and CDR2 are MDHEN and SYDVKM. There are 14 residues in the CDR3. V lost 6 bases and J lost 1, with 13 bases in between. CDR3 coding DNA: TGTGCCAGCAGCACTGGGGACGGTTCCTACGAGCAGTACTTC. As protein: CASSTGDGSYEQYF.

J is TRBJ1-2 and V is TRBV27; no definite D call. V was clipped by 5 bases and J by 2 bases, with 9 bases between them. Germline loops: CDR1 MNHEY, CDR2 SMNVEV (reference sequence). The CDR3 totals 13 residues. Here the CDR3 DNA reads TGTGCCAGCAGTGGTCAGAGAAACTATGGCTACACCTTC. Translation gives CASSGQRNYGYTF.

V is TRBV6-5 and J is TRBJ2-7; 7 nucleotides agree with TRBD2. The CDR3 has 15 amino acids. Germline V CDR1 and CDR2: MNHEY, SVGAGI. V lost 6 bases to trimming and J lost 2 bases; unmatched junction nucleotides: 10. This CDR3 reads CASRGGATSAYEQYF. DNA of the CDR3: TGTGCCAGCAGGGGAGGGGCCACCTCCGCCTACGAGCAGTACTTC.